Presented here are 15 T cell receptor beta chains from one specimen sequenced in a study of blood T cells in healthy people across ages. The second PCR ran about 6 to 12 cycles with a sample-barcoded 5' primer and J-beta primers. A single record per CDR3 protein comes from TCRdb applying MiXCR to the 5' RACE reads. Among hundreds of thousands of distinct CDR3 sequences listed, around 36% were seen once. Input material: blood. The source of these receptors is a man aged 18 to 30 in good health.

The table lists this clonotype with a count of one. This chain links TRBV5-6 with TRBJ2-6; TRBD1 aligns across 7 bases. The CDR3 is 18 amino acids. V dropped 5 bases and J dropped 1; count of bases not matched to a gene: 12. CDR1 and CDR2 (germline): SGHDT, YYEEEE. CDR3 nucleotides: TGTGCCAGCAGTTCCCGGGAACAGGGGACATCTGGGGCCAACGTCCTGACTTTC. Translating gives CASSSREQGTSGANVLTF.

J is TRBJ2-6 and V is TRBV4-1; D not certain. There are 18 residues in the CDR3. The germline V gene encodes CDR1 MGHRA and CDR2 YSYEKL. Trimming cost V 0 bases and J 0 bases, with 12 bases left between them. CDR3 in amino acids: CASSQEWGWRSGANVLTF. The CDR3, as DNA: TGCGCCAGCAGCCAAGAATGGGGTTGGCGCTCTGGGGCCAACGTCCTGACTTTC.

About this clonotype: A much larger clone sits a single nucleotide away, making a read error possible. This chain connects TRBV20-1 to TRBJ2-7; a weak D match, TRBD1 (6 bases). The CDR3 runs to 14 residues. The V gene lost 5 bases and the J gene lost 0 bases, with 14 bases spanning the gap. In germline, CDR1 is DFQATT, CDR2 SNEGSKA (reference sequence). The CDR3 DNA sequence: TGCAGTGCTCCGGGCAGGGGCGTCTCCTACGAGCAGTACTTC. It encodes CSAPGRGVSYEQYF.

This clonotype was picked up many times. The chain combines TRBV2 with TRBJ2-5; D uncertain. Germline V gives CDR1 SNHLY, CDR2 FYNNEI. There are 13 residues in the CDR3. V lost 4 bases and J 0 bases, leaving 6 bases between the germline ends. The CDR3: CASSVGYQETQYF. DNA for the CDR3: TGTGCCAGCAGTGTAGGGTACCAAGAGACCCAGTACTTC.

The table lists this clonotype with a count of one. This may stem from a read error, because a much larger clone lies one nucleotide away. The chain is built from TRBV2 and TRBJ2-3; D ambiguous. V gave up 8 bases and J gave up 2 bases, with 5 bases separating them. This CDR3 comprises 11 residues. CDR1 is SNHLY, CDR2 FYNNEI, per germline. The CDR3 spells CASHVTDTQYF. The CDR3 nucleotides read TGTGCCAGCCACGTCACAGATACGCAGTATTTT.

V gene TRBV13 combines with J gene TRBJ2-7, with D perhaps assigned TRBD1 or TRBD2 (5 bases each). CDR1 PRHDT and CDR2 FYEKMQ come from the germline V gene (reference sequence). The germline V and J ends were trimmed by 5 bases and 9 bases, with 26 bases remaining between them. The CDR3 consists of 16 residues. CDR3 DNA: TGTGCCAGCAGCCAAACTACAAGTTGGGACCGTGGATGGCAGTACTTC. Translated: CASSQTTSWDRGWQYF.

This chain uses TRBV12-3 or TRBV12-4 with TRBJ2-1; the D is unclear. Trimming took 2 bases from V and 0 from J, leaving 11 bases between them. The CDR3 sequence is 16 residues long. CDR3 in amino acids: CASSLSPGPSYNEQFF. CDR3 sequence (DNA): TGTGCCAGCAGTTTATCCCCCGGGCCCTCCTACAATGAGCAGTTCTTC.

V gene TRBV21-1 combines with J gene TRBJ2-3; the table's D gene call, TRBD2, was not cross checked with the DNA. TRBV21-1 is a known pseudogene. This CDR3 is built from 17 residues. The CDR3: CASSKLLAGSSTDTQYF. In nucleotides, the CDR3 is TGTGCCAGCAGCAAACTCCTAGCGGGGTCTAGCACAGATACGCAGTATTTT.

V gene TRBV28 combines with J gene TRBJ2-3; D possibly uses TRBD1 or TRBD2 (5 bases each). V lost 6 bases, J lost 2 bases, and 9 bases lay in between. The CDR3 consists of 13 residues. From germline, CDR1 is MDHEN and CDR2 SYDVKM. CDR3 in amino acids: CASRGDPTDTQYF. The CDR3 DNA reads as TGTGCCAGCAGAGGGGACCCCACAGATACGCAGTATTTT.

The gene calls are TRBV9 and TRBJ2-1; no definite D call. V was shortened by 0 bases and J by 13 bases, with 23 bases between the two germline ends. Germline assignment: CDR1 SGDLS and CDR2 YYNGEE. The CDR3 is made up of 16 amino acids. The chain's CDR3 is CASSVGAQPDGETQFF. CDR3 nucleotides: TGTGCCAGCAGCGTAGGCGCACAACCAGACGGAGAGACCCAGTTCTTC.

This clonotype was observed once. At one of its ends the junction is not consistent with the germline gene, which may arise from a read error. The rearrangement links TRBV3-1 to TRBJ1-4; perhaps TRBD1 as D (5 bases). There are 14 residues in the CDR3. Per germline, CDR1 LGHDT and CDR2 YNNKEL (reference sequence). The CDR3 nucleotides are TGTGCCAGCAGCCACGCGGGGACTAATGGAAAACTGTTTTTT. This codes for CASSHAGTNGKLFF.

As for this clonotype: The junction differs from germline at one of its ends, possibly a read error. CDR3 region: CASSQVLVPYNKQFF. The CDR3 DNA reads as TGCGCCAGCAGCCAAGTTTTAGTTCCATACAATAAGCAGTTCTTC. The chain is built from TRBV4-1 and TRBJ2-1, with D hard to call. Germline V gene sequence: CDR1 MGHRA, CDR2 YSYEKL. The CDR3 totals 15 residues.

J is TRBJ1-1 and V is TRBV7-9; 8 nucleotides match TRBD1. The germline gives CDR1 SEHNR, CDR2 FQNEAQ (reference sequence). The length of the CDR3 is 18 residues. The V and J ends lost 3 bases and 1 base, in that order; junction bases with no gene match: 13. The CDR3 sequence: CASSFTHTGGIENTEAFF. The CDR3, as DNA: TGTGCCAGCAGCTTTACTCACACAGGGGGGATAGAGAACACTGAAGCTTTCTTT.

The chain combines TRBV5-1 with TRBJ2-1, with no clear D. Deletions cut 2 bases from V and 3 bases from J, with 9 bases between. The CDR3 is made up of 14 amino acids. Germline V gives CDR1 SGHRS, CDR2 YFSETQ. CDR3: CASSLNTVYNEQFF. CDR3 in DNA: TGCGCCAGCAGCTTAAACACAGTCTACAATGAGCAGTTCTTC. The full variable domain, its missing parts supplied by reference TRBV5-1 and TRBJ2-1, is KAGVTQTPRYLIKTRGQQVTLSCSPISGHRSVSWYQQTPGQGLQFLFEYFSETQRNKGNFPGRFSGRQFSNSRSEMNVSTLELGDSALYLCASSLNTVYNEQFFGPGTRLTVL.

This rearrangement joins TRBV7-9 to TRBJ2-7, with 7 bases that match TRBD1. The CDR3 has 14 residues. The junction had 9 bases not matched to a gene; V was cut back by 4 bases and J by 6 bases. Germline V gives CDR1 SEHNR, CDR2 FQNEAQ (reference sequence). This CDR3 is CASSSSGRGSEQYF. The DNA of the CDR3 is TGTGCCAGCAGCTCCTCGGGCAGGGGGAGCGAGCAGTACTTC.